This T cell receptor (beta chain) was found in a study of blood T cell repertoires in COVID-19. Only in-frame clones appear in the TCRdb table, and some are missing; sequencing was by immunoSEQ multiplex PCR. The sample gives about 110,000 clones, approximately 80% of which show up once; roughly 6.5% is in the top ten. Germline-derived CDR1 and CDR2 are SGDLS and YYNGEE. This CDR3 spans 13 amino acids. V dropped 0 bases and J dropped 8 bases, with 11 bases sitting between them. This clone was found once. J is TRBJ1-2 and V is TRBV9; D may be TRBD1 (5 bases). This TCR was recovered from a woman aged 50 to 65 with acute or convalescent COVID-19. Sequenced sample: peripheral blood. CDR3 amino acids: CASSVAGARGYTF. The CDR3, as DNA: TGTGCCAGCAGCGTAGCTGGGGCGAGGGGCTACACCTTC.